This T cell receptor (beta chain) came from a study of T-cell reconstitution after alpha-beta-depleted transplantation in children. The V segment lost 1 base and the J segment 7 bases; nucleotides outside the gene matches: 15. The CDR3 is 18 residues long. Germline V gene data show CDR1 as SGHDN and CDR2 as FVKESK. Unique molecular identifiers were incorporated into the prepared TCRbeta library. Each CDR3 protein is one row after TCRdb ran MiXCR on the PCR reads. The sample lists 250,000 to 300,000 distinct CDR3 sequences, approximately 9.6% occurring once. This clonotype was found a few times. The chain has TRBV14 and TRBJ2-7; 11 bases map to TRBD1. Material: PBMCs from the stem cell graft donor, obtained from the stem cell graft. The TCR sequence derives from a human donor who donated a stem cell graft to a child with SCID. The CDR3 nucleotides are TGTGCCAGCAGCCAAGGGGCTGGACAGGGGGCTCTGTCTCGGGAGCAGTACTTC. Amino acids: CASSQGAGQGALSREQYF.